Following are 6 T cell receptor beta chains from one sample sequenced in a study of blood T cell repertoires in COVID-19. The data were produced by immunoSEQ multiplex PCR, yet TCRdb's version contains in-frame clones alone and is incomplete. Of some 69,000 clones in the sample, 81% are singletons; the top ten hold approximately 22%. What was sequenced was peripheral blood. These TCRs come from a woman aged 65 to 85 with acute or convalescent COVID-19.

This clone occurred once. The chain joins TRBV28 to TRBJ2-3, with 16 bases matching TRBD2. The junction had 7 bases not matched to a gene; V was cut back by 6 bases and J by 4 bases. CDR1 and CDR2 from the germline V gene are MDHEN and SYDVKM. This CDR3 has 17 amino acids. DNA for the CDR3: TGTGCCAGCAGGTTCCCGGGACTAGCGGGAGGGGCAGATACGCAGTATTTT. It translates to CASRFPGLAGGADTQYF.

This clone has only one observation. V gene TRBV19 combines with J gene TRBJ1-3; D might be TRBD1 (5 bases). Trimming removed 6 bases from V and 4 bases from J, with 19 bases in between. Per the germline V gene, CDR1 is LNHDA and CDR2 is SQIVND (reference sequence). The length of the CDR3 is 16 residues. The CDR3 coding sequence is TGTGCCAGTAGGAATCAGGGTGTCCTATCAGGAAACACCATATATTTT. It translates to CASRNQGVLSGNTIYF.

This sequence joins TRBV6-5 and TRBJ2-7, with D possibly TRBD2 on 5 matching bases. Trimming took off 4 bases at V and 0 bases at J, with 10 bases between the two ends. Per the germline V gene, CDR1 is MNHEY and CDR2 is SVGAGI. This CDR3 is built from 14 residues. CDR3 bases: TGTGCCAGCAGTTCCCATAGCGTCTCCTACGAGCAGTACTTC. This sequence encodes CASSSHSVSYEQYF.

This clone was picked up a small number of times. The V and J genes are TRBV3-1 (or the pseudogene TRBV3-2) and TRBJ1-4; D uncertain. V lost 0 bases to trimming and J lost 8 bases, with 13 bases between them. The CDR3 has 15 amino acids. Germline V gene sequence: CDR1 LGHDT, CDR2 YNNKEL (reference sequence). The CDR3 reads CASSQEHVGREKLFF. As DNA, the CDR3 is TGTGCCAGCAGCCAAGAGCATGTCGGCAGGGAAAAACTGTTTTTT.

The chain links TRBV4-1 to TRBJ1-2; no clear D gene. This CDR3 region has 14 residues. V was clipped by 0 bases and J by 7 bases, with 12 bases between them. Germline V CDR1 and CDR2: MGHRA, YSYEKL. The CDR3 bases are TGCGCCAGCAGCCAAGAACATCGCAGTGTTGGCTACACCTTC. Its translation: CASSQEHRSVGYTF.

This clone was counted ten times or more. Other DNA sequences in this specimen translate into the identical CDR3. The chain uses TRBV7-8 and TRBJ2-1, with 8 bases matching TRBD2. From germline, CDR1 is SGHVS and CDR2 FQNEAQ. This CDR3 is built from 12 residues. Trimming at V came to 5 bases and at J to 10 bases, leaving 4 bases not matched to a gene. Here the CDR3 DNA reads TGTGCCAGCAGCCGAGCGGGAGACGAGCAGTTCTTC. The encoded protein is CASSRAGDEQFF. The entire variable domain, with the rest obtained from reference TRBV7-8 and TRBJ2-1, is as follows: GAGVSQSPRYKVAKRGQDVALRCDPISGHVSLFWYQQALGQGPEFLTYFQNEAQLDKSGLPSDRFFAERPEGSVSTLKIQRTQQEDSAVYLCASSRAGDEQFFGPGTRLTVL.